The 31 T cell receptor beta chains in this list originate from one sample, sequenced in a study of tumor and adjacent non-tumor tissue in lung cancer. TCRbeta libraries were built with three rounds of nested PCR, modified from ARM-PCR. TCRdb fed the multiplex PCR reads into MiXCR, producing one record per CDR3 protein. This sample yields 120,000 to 150,000 distinct CDR3 sequences, of which around 65% are seen a single time; around a sixth belongs to the top ten. The template was RNA from unsorted bulk tissue. Sample: lung tumor tissue. The receptors originated from a man in his sixties with small cell lung cancer.

A single count supports this clonotype. This may be a read error: a much more frequent sequence differs by one nucleotide. The V and J genes are TRBV11-2 and TRBJ1-2; a weak D match, TRBD1 (5 bases). This CDR3 region has 17 residues. The V and J ends lost 7 bases and 4 bases respectively, with 25 bases between them. Germline loops: CDR1 SGHAT, CDR2 FQNNGV. The CDR3 DNA reads TGTGCCAGCACCCGAATAGGCGCCCGGGGGGGTATCTATGGCTACACCTTC. Protein: CASTRIGARGGIYGYTF.

The chain links TRBV11-1 to TRBJ2-2; a weak D match, TRBD1 (6 bases). CDR1 is SGHAT and CDR2 is FQDESV in the germline V gene (reference sequence). CDR3 length: 14 residues. V dropped 3 bases and J dropped 7 bases, with 12 bases sitting between them. The CDR3 region has the DNA TGTGCCAGCAGCTTCACACAGGGCATCGGGGAGCTGTTTTTT. It codes for CASSFTQGIGELFF.

The V gene is TRBV28, the J gene TRBJ2-3; 11 nucleotides line up with TRBD2. Germline lookup yields CDR1 MDHEN and CDR2 SYDVKM. V lost 2 bases to trimming and J lost 2 bases; unmatched junction nucleotides: 3. The CDR3 is 16 amino acids. The CDR3: CASSLELAGATDTQYF. The CDR3 nucleotides are TGTGCCAGCAGTTTAGAACTAGCGGGAGCCACAGATACGCAGTATTTT.

With regard to this clonotype: Germline is not matched at one junction end, which may reflect a read error. The chain couples TRBV7-9 to TRBJ1-4; D may be TRBD1 (5 bases). CDR3 size: 15 residues. CDR1 and CDR2 (germline): SEHNR, FQNEAQ (reference sequence). The CDR3 sequence: CASSLARQGSEELFF. The DNA for the CDR3 is TGTGCCAGCAGCTTAGCGCGCCAGGGCTCTGAAGAACTGTTTTTT.

For this clonotype: One end of the junction varies from germline; a read error may be responsible. The chain employs TRBV20-1 and TRBJ2-7; 7 nucleotides match TRBD2. CDR1 is DFQATT and CDR2 is SNEGSKA in the germline V gene (reference sequence). CDR3 length: 13 residues. The CDR3 DNA sequence: TGCAGTGCTAGTCCCATACTAGCGTACGAGCGGTACTTC. Its protein product is CSASPILAYERYF.

As for this clonotype: A much bigger clone sits one base away, suggesting this may be a read error. The J gene is TRBJ1-2, the V gene TRBV5-4; D perhaps matches TRBD1 (5 bases). The CDR3 length is 12 residues. Per germline, CDR1 SGHNT and CDR2 YYREEE (reference sequence). This chain's CDR3 is CASRQRDYGYSF. As DNA, the CDR3 is TGTGCCAGCAGACAGAGGGACTATGGCTACAGCTTC.

The table lists this clonotype with a count of one. The chain couples TRBV11-3 to TRBJ1-1; D is unclear. Germline CDR1 is SGHNT and CDR2 is YENEEA. Between the trimmed V and J ends, which lost 8 bases and 1 base, there was a span of 14 bases. The CDR3 has 14 amino acids. CDR3 region: CASGSRSENTEAFF. The DNA of the CDR3 is TGTGCCAGCGGCTCCCGGTCGGAGAACACTGAAGCTTTCTTT. The full variable domain, its missing parts supplied by reference TRBV11-3 and TRBJ1-1, is EAGVVQSPRYKIIEKKQPVAFWCNPISGHNTLYWYLQNLGQGPELLIRYENEEAVDDSQLPKDRFSAERLKGVDSTLKIQPAELGDSAVYLCASGSRSENTEAFFGQGTRLTVV.

Comments on this clonotype: A junction boundary mismatches the germline segment, possibly from a read error. The CDR3 region has the DNA TGTGCCAGTAGTTTGGGGCTGAGCAATCGGCCCCAGCATTTT. Amino acids: CASSLGLSNRPQHF. The V call is TRBV28, the J call TRBJ1-5; D may be TRBD1 (5 bases). The germline V gene has CDR1 MDHEN and CDR2 SYDVKM. The CDR3 is 14 residues long.

The gene calls are TRBV6-5 and TRBJ2-1; 7 positions match TRBD1. The trim removed 9 bases at V and 6 bases at J, leaving 11 bases unmatched. The germline gives CDR1 MNHEY, CDR2 SVGAGI. The CDR3 contains 14 residues. CDR3 sequence: CARNWGTGANEQFF. CDR3 DNA sequence: TGTGCCAGGAACTGGGGAACAGGGGCCAATGAGCAGTTCTTC.

This clonotype was found a few times. The chain employs TRBV6-2 or TRBV6-3 and TRBJ2-7; D uncertain. CDR3 length equals 15 residues. Germline lookup yields CDR1 MNHEY and CDR2 SVGEGT. The CDR3 here is CASAWSVSGSYEQYV. The DNA of the CDR3 is TGTGCCAGCGCCTGGTCGGTGTCAGGTTCCTACGAGCAGTATGTC.

This clonotype was picked up a small number of times. A much larger clone differs from this one at a single base, so this may be a read error. The rearrangement uses TRBV29-1 and TRBJ2-5; 11 bases are a match to TRBD2. The germline CDR1 and CDR2 sequences are SQVTM and ANQGSEA. CDR3 length: 14 residues. With V trimmed by 4 bases and J by 4 bases, 5 bases remained unmatched. The CDR3 protein is CSVATSGNRETQYF. CDR3 DNA: TGCAGCGTTGCGACTAGCGGGAACCGAGAGACCCAGTACTTC. Complete variable domain (other parts from reference TRBV29-1 and TRBJ2-5): SAVISQKPSRDICQRGTSLTIQCQVDSQVTMMFWYRQQPGQSLTLIATANQGSEATYESGFVIDKFPISRPNLTFSTLTVSNMSPEDSSIYLCSVATSGNRETQYFGPGTRLLVL.

About this clonotype: The junction and the germline gene differ at one end; a read error may be behind it. Written as DNA, the CDR3 is TGCGCCAGCAGGACACCACGTGGGGCGAGAAACACCGGGGAGCTGTTTTTT. This encodes CASRTPRGARNTGELFF. The chain combines TRBV6-2 or TRBV6-3 with TRBJ2-2; D perhaps matches TRBD1 (5 bases). This CDR3 region has 17 residues. The germline V gene encodes CDR1 MNHEY and CDR2 SVGEGT.

For this clonotype: A much larger clonotype is one base distant, so this may be a read error. CDR3 nucleotide sequence: TGCAGCGTTGAAGAGGGTCCCAATCAGCCCCAGCATTTT. Protein product: CSVEEGPNQPQHF. The gene calls are TRBV29-1 and TRBJ1-5, with D unclear. The germline V gene encodes CDR1 SQVTM and CDR2 ANQGSEA. Trimming cost V 0 bases and J 3 bases, with 6 bases left between them. This CDR3 contains 13 residues.

Regarding this clonotype: At one boundary the junction diverges from the germline segment, which might be a read error. The rearrangement uses TRBV30 and TRBJ2-3; no definite D call. The CDR3 has 13 amino acids. Germline V gene lookup returns CDR1 GTSNPN and CDR2 SVGIG (reference sequence). CDR3 nucleotides: TGTGCCTGGTGTGTATCCCGGATAGGTACGCAGTATTTT. Amino acids: CAWCVSRIGTQYF.

This clonotype was recorded a few times. At one boundary the junction diverges from the germline segment, which might be a read error. The rearrangement links TRBV6-2 or TRBV6-3 to TRBJ1-6; D ambiguous. The CDR3 length is 14 residues. CDR1 and CDR2 (germline): MNHEY, SVGEGT. DNA of the CDR3: TGTGCCAGCGGCTCGGGGTCCTCAAATTCACCCCTCCGCTTT. Its protein is CASGSGSSNSPLRF.

J is TRBJ1-5 and V is TRBV20-1, with 7 bases matching TRBD1. This CDR3 is built from 16 residues. The germline V gene encodes CDR1 DFQATT and CDR2 SNEGSKA (reference sequence). V shed 6 bases and J 4 bases; nucleotides not matched to a gene: 15. The CDR3 bases are TGCAGTGCAATCCGACAGGGTACTTTCATGAATCAGCCCCAGCATTTT. As protein: CSAIRQGTFMNQPQHF.

The chain has TRBV12-3 or TRBV12-4 and TRBJ2-7; weak D call: TRBD2 (5 bases). The CDR3 has 15 amino acids. Here the CDR3 DNA reads TGTAGCAGCAAAGGACCGTGGACTGAATCTTACGAGCAGTACGTC. Its protein product is CSSKGPWTESYEQYV.

At least ten counts were recorded for this clonotype. The V and J genes are TRBV11-2 and TRBJ2-5; 8 nucleotides match TRBD1. The V gene end was trimmed by 4 bases and the J gene end by 3 bases; junction bases not matched to a gene: 10. Per the germline V gene, CDR1 is SGHAT and CDR2 is FQNNGV. The CDR3 is made up of 16 amino acids. CDR3 DNA: TGTGCCAGCAGCTCTTACAGGGGGGCAGCGAAAGAGACCCAGTACTTC. Translating it yields CASSSYRGAAKETQYF.

Concerning this clonotype: No conserved phenylalanine or tryptophan ends this CDR3, so it is likely a read error. The chain uses TRBV6-1 and TRBJ2-1; D tentatively reads TRBD1 or TRBD2 (5 bases each). The germline V and J ends were trimmed by 5 bases and 7 bases, with 12 bases remaining between them. The CDR3 is made up of 13 amino acids. Looked up from germline, CDR1 is MNHNS and CDR2 is SASEGT. For the CDR3, the DNA is TGTGCCAGCAGTACCGGGACGAATAATGAGCAGTTCTTA. It translates to CASSTGTNNEQFL.

This clonotype has ten or more counts. The gene calls are TRBV6-6 and TRBJ1-2, with 7 nucleotides matching TRBD1. There are 13 residues in the CDR3. J lost 3 bases, V lost 8 bases, and 6 bases had no gene match. The germline CDR1 and CDR2 sequences are MNHNY and SVGAGI (reference sequence). The CDR3, as DNA: TGTGCCAGCTTGAGACAGGGCTACTATGGCTACACCTTC. Residues: CASLRQGYYGYTF.

In this sample, this clonotype turned up a few times. The J gene is TRBJ1-5, the V gene TRBV20-1; D is ambiguous. Trimming took off 3 bases at V and 6 bases at J, with 9 bases between the two ends. The CDR3 extends over 12 amino acids. From germline, CDR1 is DFQATT and CDR2 SNEGSKA (reference sequence). The CDR3 protein is CSASTGSQPQHF. The CDR3 DNA reads TGCAGTGCTAGCACCGGGAGTCAGCCCCAGCATTTT.

Of note for this clonotype: One end of the junction varies from germline; a read error may be responsible. The rearrangement joins TRBV11-3 to TRBJ2-4; tentative D call: TRBD1 (5 bases). Germline CDR1 reads SGHNT; CDR2 reads YENEEA. The CDR3 runs 14 residues. CDR3: CASILVGAKNIQCF. CDR3 bases: TGTGCCAGCATCTTAGTAGGGGCCAAAAACATTCAGTGCTTC.

With respect to this clonotype: At one end, the junction sequence differs from germline, possibly due to a read error. This chain joins TRBV11-1 and TRBJ2-3; TRBD2 might be the D (6 bases). This CDR3 is 13 amino acids long. In germline, CDR1 is SGHAT, CDR2 FQDESV (reference sequence). In DNA form, the CDR3 reads TGTGCCAGCAGCCTTAGCGGTACAGGTACGCAGTATTTT. It yields the protein CASSLSGTGTQYF.

The genes are TRBV10-3 and TRBJ2-3; the match to TRBD2 covers 8 bases. Germline CDR1 is ENHRY and CDR2 is SYGVKD. The ends lost 10 bases at V and 2 bases at J; junction bases unmatched: 8. The CDR3 totals 14 residues. This CDR3 reads CASREGAITDTQYF. CDR3 nucleotides: TGTGCCAGCCGGGAGGGTGCCATCACAGATACGCAGTATTTT.

This chain uses TRBV11-2 with TRBJ2-1; D is perhaps TRBD2 (5 bases). Germline-derived CDR1 and CDR2 are SGHAT and FQNNGV. Trimming cost V 1 base and J 12 bases, with 19 bases left between them. This CDR3 is 15 amino acids long. CDR3 sequence reads: CASSLVGVGIYVQFF. DNA of the CDR3: TGTGCCAGCAGCTTAGTGGGAGTAGGTATCTATGTGCAGTTCTTC. Based on the CDR3 plus reference TRBV11-2 and TRBJ2-1, the full variable domain is EAGVAQSPRYKIIEKRQSVAFWCNPISGHATLYWYQQILGQGPKLLIQFQNNGVVDDSQLPKDRFSAERLKGVDSTLKIQPAKLEDSAVYLCASSLVGVGIYVQFFGPGTRLTVL.

The chain has TRBV5-4 and TRBJ2-3; TRBD2 might be the D (7 bases). This CDR3 contains 16 residues. Germline values: CDR1 SGHNT, CDR2 YYREEE (reference sequence). The V gene lost 6 bases and the J gene lost 1 base, with 18 bases spanning the gap. CDR3 residues: CASTPWGGLGTDTQYF. The CDR3 DNA reads as TGTGCCAGCACCCCCTGGGGGGGGCTGGGCACAGATACGCAGTATTTT.

With respect to this clonotype: At one boundary the junction diverges from the germline segment, which might be a read error. The CDR3 DNA reads TGTGCCAACAGCCCCGGACTAGCGGGAGAAGGGAATGAGCAGTTCTTC. This sequence encodes CANSPGLAGEGNEQFF. The chain employs TRBV5-5 and TRBJ2-1; 13 bases are shared with TRBD2. CDR1 SGHKS and CDR2 YYEKEE come from the germline V gene (reference sequence). CDR3 size: 16 residues.

This clonotype is medium-sized in the sample. V and J are TRBV11-2 and TRBJ2-3, with D hard to call. Trimming removed 1 base at V and 0 bases at J, with 8 bases between. The CDR3 runs 15 residues. In germline, CDR1 is SGHAT, CDR2 FQNNGV. The DNA for the CDR3 is TGTGCCAGCAGCTTAGGGGGAAGGAGCACAGATACGCAGTATTTT. It specifies CASSLGGRSTDTQYF. Full variable domain (missing parts from reference TRBV11-2 and TRBJ2-3): EAGVAQSPRYKIIEKRQSVAFWCNPISGHATLYWYQQILGQGPKLLIQFQNNGVVDDSQLPKDRFSAERLKGVDSTLKIQPAKLEDSAVYLCASSLGGRSTDTQYFGPGTRLTVL.

This clonotype was recorded at least ten times. The V and J genes are TRBV20-1 and TRBJ2-3, with TRBD2 identical over 7 bases. The trim removed 6 bases at V and 1 base at J, leaving 10 bases unmatched. The germline V gene has CDR1 DFQATT and CDR2 SNEGSKA (reference sequence). The CDR3 consists of 15 residues. The CDR3, as DNA: TGCAGTGCCCGCAGCGGGAATTCCGGCACAGATACGCAGTATTTT. It yields the protein CSARSGNSGTDTQYF.

Worth noting for this clonotype: A much larger clone differs from this one at a single base, so this may be a read error. The CDR3 protein is CSARRAVELFF. The CDR3 DNA sequence: TGCAGTGCTAGGCGGGCCGTGGAGCTGTTTTTT. V is TRBV20-1 and J is TRBJ2-2; a weak D match, TRBD2 (5 bases). Trimming left V 3 bases short and J 10 bases short, with 9 bases between. This CDR3 region has 11 residues. Germline lookup yields CDR1 DFQATT and CDR2 SNEGSKA (reference sequence).

To note about this clonotype: A clone one base away is much larger, so this may be a read error. This chain connects TRBV6-5 to TRBJ1-6; D remains unclear. There are 12 residues in the CDR3. CDR1 is MNHEY and CDR2 is SVGAGI in the germline V gene. The CDR3 region is CASRPYNSLLHF. The CDR3 nucleotides are TGTGCCAGCAGGCCATATAATTCACTCCTCCACTTT.